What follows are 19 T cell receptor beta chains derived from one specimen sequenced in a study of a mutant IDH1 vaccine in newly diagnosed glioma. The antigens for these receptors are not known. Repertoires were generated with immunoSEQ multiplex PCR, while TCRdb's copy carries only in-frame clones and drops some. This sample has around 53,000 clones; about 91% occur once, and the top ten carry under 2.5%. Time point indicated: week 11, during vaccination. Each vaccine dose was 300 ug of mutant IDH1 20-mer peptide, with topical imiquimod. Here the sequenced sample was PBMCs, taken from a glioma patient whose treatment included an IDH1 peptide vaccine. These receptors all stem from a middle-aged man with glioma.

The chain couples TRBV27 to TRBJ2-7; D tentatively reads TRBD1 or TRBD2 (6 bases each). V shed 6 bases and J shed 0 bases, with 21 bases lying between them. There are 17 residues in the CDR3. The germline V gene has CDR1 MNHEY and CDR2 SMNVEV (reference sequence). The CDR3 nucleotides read TGTGCCAGCAGCTTGGGGGGCGAGGGGATAAGCTCCTACGAGCAGTACTTC. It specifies CASSLGGEGISSYEQYF.

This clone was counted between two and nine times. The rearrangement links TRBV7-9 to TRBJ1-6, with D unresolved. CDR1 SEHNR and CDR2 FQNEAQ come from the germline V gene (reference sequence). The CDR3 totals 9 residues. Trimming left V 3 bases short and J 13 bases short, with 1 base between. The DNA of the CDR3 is TGTGCCAGCAGCTTTCCCCTCCACTTT. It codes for CASSFPLHF.

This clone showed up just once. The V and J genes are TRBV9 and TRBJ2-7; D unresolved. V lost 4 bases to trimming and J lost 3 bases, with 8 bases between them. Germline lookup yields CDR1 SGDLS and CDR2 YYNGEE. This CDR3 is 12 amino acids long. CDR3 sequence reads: CASSSTDYEQYF. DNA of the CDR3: TGTGCCAGCAGCTCTACCGACTACGAGCAGTACTTC.

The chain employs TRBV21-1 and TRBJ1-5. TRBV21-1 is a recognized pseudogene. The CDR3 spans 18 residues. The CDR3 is CASSGTGLGGIGNQPQHF. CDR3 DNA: TGTGCCAGCAGCGGCACAGGGTTGGGAGGGATTGGCAATCAGCCCCAGCATTTT.

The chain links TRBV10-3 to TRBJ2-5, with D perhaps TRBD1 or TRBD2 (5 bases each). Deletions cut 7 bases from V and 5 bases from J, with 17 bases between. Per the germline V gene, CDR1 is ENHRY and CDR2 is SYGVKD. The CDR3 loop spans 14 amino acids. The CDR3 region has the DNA TGTGCCATCATCTCCCCAGGGAGCCCGGAGACCCAGTACTTC. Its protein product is CAIISPGSPETQYF.

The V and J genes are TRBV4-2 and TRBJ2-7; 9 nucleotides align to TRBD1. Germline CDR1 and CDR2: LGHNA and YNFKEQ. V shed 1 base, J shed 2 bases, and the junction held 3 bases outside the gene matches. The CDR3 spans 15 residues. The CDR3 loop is CASSQVGTGPYEQYF. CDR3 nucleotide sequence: TGTGCCAGCAGCCAAGTAGGGACAGGGCCCTACGAGCAGTACTTC.

The CDR3 protein is CASPLPGGTKNIQYF. CDR3 coding DNA: TGTGCCAGCCCCCTTCCGGGAGGGACCAAAAACATTCAGTACTTC. This sequence joins TRBV27 and TRBJ2-4; 8 positions agree with TRBD2. The CDR3 is 15 residues long. V dropped 8 bases and J dropped 2; count of bases not matched to a gene: 8. Germline CDR1 reads MNHEY; CDR2 reads SMNVEV (reference sequence).

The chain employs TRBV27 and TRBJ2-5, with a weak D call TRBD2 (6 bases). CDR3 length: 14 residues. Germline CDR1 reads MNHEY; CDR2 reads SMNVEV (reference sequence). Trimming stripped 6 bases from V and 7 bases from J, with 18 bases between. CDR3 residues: CASSPGDSRGTQYF. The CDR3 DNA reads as TGTGCCAGCAGCCCGGGGGATTCACGGGGGACCCAGTACTTC.

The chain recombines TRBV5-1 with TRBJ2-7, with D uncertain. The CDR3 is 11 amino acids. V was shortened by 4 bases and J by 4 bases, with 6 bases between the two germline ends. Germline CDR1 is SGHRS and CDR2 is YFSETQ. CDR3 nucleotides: TGCGCCAGCAGCCTCAATTACGAGCAGTACTTC. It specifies CASSLNYEQYF.

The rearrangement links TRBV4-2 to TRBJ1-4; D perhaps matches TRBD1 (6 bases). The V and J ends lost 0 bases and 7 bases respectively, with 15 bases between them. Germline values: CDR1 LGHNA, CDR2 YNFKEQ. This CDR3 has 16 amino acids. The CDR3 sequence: CASSQERSGRGEKLFF. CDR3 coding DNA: TGTGCCAGCAGCCAAGAGCGGTCGGGCAGGGGTGAAAAACTGTTTTTT.

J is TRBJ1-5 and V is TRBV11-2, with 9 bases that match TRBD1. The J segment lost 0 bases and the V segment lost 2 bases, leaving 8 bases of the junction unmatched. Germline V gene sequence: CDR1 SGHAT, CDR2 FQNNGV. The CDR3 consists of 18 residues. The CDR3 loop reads CASSLRDRDYDSNQPQHF. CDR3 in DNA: TGTGCCAGCAGCTTACGGGACAGGGATTACGATAGCAATCAGCCCCAGCATTTT.

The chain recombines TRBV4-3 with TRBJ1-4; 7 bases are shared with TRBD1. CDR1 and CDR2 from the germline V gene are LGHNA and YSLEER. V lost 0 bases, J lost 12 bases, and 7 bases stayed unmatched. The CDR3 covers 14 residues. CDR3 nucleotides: TGCGCCAGCAGCCAAGATAACAGGGGCTCGGAACTGTTTTTT. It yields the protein CASSQDNRGSELFF.

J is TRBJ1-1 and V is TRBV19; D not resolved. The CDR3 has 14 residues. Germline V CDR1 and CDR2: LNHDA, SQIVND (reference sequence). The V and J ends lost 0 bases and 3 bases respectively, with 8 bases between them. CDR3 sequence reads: CASSIEARDTEAFF. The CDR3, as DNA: TGTGCCAGTAGTATAGAGGCGAGAGACACTGAAGCTTTCTTT.

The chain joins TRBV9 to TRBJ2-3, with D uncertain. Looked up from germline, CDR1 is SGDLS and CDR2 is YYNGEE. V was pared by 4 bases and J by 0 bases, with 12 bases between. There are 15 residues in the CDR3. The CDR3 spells CASSRGPESTDTQYF. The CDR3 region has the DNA TGTGCCAGCAGCCGCGGTCCCGAAAGCACAGATACGCAGTATTTT.

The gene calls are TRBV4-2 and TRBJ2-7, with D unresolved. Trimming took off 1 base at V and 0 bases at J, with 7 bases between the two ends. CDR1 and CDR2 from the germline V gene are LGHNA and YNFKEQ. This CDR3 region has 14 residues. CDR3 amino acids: CASSQASSSYEQYF. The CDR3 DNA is TGTGCCAGCAGCCAAGCGAGTAGCTCCTACGAGCAGTACTTC.

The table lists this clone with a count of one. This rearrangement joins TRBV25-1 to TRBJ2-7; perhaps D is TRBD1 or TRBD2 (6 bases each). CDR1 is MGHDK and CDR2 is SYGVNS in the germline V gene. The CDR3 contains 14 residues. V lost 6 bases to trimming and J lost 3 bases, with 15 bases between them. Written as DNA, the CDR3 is TGTGCCAGCAGGGGGAGTGAGGGGGGCTACGAGCAGTACTTC. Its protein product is CASRGSEGGYEQYF.

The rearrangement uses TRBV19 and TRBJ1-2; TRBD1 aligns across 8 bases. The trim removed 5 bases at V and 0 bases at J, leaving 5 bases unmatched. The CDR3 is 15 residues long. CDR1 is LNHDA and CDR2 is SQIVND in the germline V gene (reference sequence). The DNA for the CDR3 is TGTGCCAGTAGTCCGAGGACAGGGACTAACTATGGCTACACCTTC. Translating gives CASSPRTGTNYGYTF.

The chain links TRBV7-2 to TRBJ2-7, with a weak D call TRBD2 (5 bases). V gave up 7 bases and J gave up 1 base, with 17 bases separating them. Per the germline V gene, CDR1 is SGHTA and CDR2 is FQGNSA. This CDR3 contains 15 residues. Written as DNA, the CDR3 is TGTGCCAGCACCACCTTGGGTCCGGGATCCTACGAGCAGTACTTC. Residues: CASTTLGPGSYEQYF.

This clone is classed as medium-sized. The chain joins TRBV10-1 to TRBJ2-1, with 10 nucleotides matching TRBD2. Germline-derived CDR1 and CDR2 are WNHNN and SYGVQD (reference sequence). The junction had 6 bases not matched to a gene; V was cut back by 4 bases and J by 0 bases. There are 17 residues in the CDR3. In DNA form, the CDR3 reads TGCGCCAGCAGTGCCCCAGCGGGAGGGAGCTCCTACAATGAGCAGTTCTTC. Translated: CASSAPAGGSSYNEQFF.